A single T cell receptor (beta chain) is shown here with its context. Its antigen remains unidentified. The sample belongs to a study of T cell repertoires in cytomegalovirus infection. Study in general: Public TCR beta signatures provided an indication of both CMV infection and a matching HLA type. Findings and caveats of the study: Frequencies of public TCR beta families were cumulated, and this identified carriers of CMV plus the relevant HLA.

MiXCR, run by TCRdb on the reads, gives a single entry per CDR3 protein. The sample contains a few hundred thousand distinct CDR3 sequences, about 26% of which appear only once. This CDR3 has 12 amino acids. Trimming stripped 8 bases from V and 1 base from J, with 8 bases between. Germline lookup yields CDR1 MNHEY and CDR2 SVGEGT. Input material: PBMCs. V usage is TRBV6-2 or TRBV6-3 and J usage is TRBJ1-1, with a weak D call TRBD1 (5 bases). This clonotype originated in a human donor in good health (CMV status not recorded). Some clones in this sample may be carry-over from other donors' samples. This CDR3 is CASYRQNTEAFF. In nucleotides, the CDR3 is TGTGCCAGCTACAGGCAGAACACTGAAGCTTTCTTT.